This T cell receptor beta chain was recorded in a study of Tregs in tolerant kidney transplant recipients. Study-wide results and limits: No direct test of biological reproducibility was done here. Activated donor B cell expansion appeared to reveal the most relevant donor-specific TCRbeta repertoire. Donor-specific Treg expansion exceeded global Treg expansion in tolerant patients, suggesting antigen drive.

To note about this clone: Antigen: not known.

TCRdb's copy holds only in-frame clones and misses some; the assay was immunoSEQ multiplex PCR. In the table there are approximately 50,000 clones, about 90% of which are singletons. This CDR3 contains 14 residues. The germline V gene encodes CDR1 SNHLY and CDR2 FYNNEI. Germline trimming cut 6 bases from V and 6 bases from J; bases unmatched to any gene: 7. Related graft donors supplied nonmyeloablative bone marrow transplants, and mixed chimerism was transient. Thawed PBMCs were FACS-sorted into unstimulated CD4+CD25+CD127- regulatory T cells, CD4+CD25- non-regulatory cells, CD4 and CD8 cells. The sequencing here drew on CD8+ T cells from blood (PBMCs), taken 24 months after the transplant. This chain uses TRBV2 with TRBJ1-5; 8 nucleotides agree with TRBD1. The clonotype comes from a human patient who received a combined kidney and bone marrow transplant. Certain T cells may be donor cells from the graft. The CDR3 is CASRGTGMSQPQHF. DNA for the CDR3: TGTGCCAGCAGAGGGACAGGAATGAGTCAGCCCCAGCATTTT.